These 11 T cell receptor beta chains were sequenced from one sample in a study of cytomegalovirus exposure and HLA in healthy donors. Here immunoSEQ multiplex PCR was the method, and the copy in TCRdb shows in-frame clones only, minus some. The sample has around 150,000 clones, approximately 89% seen once. The sequenced sample was PBMCs. The receptors here all came from a man aged 18 to 35 in good health and CMV-seronegative.

This clone was seen only a few times. The V and J genes are TRBV7-2 and TRBJ2-3, with D maybe TRBD2 (7 bases). Deletions cut 1 base from V and 4 bases from J, with 12 bases between. Germline CDR1 is SGHTA and CDR2 is FQGNSA. The CDR3 is 15 residues long. The CDR3 region is CASSLVGGGPDTQYF. Here the CDR3 DNA reads TGTGCCAGCAGCTTAGTTGGGGGGGGGCCAGATACGCAGTATTTT.

The J gene is TRBJ1-1, the V gene TRBV7-9; D gene unclear. Germline V gene sequence: CDR1 SEHNR, CDR2 FQNEAQ (reference sequence). The CDR3 totals 11 residues. V gave up 6 bases and J gave up 2 bases, with 4 bases separating them. CDR3 sequence: CASRTNTEAFF. The CDR3 DNA reads as TGTGCCAGCAGAACAAACACTGAAGCTTTCTTT.

This chain connects TRBV9 to TRBJ2-2; D is unclear. The V and J ends lost 1 base and 1 base respectively, with 11 bases between them. Germline values: CDR1 SGDLS, CDR2 YYNGEE. This CDR3 spans 16 amino acids. CDR3 bases: TGTGCCAGCAGCGTACTGTCGGCAGGGAACACCGGGGAGCTGTTTTTT. It encodes CASSVLSAGNTGELFF.

The chain uses TRBV9 and TRBJ1-1; a weak D match, TRBD1 (6 bases). Germline CDR1 is SGDLS and CDR2 is YYNGEE. V dropped 1 base and J dropped 2 bases, with 12 bases sitting between them. The CDR3 contains 15 residues. The CDR3 DNA is TGTGCCAGCAGCGTAAAGGGGGACGTTAACACTGAAGCTTTCTTT. This encodes CASSVKGDVNTEAFF.

The chain is built from TRBV5-1 and TRBJ1-6; D gene ambiguous. This CDR3 has 13 amino acids. Germline V lookup: CDR1 SGHRS, CDR2 YFSETQ. Trimming shortened V by 1 base and J by 5 bases, and 4 bases separated the two germline ends. CDR3 nucleotides: TGCGCCAGCAGCTTGAATAATAATTCACCCCTCCACTTT. Protein product: CASSLNNNSPLHF.

The genes are TRBV9 and TRBJ2-1; 10 nucleotides agree with TRBD2. The CDR3 totals 13 residues. After removal of 2 bases from V and 15 bases from J, the junction contained 8 bases not matched to a gene. Germline CDR1 and CDR2: SGDLS and YYNGEE. The CDR3: CASSVTSGARRFF. CDR3 sequence (DNA): TGTGCCAGCAGCGTTACTAGCGGGGCAAGAAGGTTCTTC.

This chain joins TRBV6-5 and TRBJ2-5, with 11 bases lining up with TRBD2. CDR1 and CDR2 from the germline V gene are MNHEY and SVGAGI. There are 15 residues in the CDR3. V gave up 2 bases and J gave up 2 bases; unmatched junction bases: 1. The CDR3 coding sequence is TGTGCCAGCAGTTACGGGACTAGCGGACAAGAGACCCAGTACTTC. It specifies CASSYGTSGQETQYF.

The J gene is TRBJ2-2, the V gene TRBV11-3; D is ambiguous. The CDR3 consists of 12 residues. Germline CDR1 is SGHNT and CDR2 is YENEEA. V gave up 5 bases and J gave up 6 bases, with 7 bases separating them. CDR3 amino acids: CASSQRPGELFF. The DNA for the CDR3 is TGTGCCAGCAGCCAGAGGCCCGGGGAGCTGTTTTTT.

The chain employs TRBV9 and TRBJ2-7; 10 bases are a match to TRBD1. J lost 5 bases, V lost 4 bases, and 6 bases had no gene match. The CDR3 runs to 14 residues. Germline V gene data show CDR1 as SGDLS and CDR2 as YYNGEE. DNA of the CDR3: TGTGCCAGCAGCCCCGGACAGGGGGTGGACGAGCAGTACGTC. The encoded protein is CASSPGQGVDEQYV.

V gene TRBV6-5 combines with J gene TRBJ2-4; no clear D. V gave up 4 bases and J gave up 6 bases, with 16 bases separating them. There are 15 residues in the CDR3. Germline V gives CDR1 MNHEY, CDR2 SVGAGI. The CDR3 loop reads CASSSTELASNIQYF. For the CDR3, the DNA is TGTGCCAGCAGTTCGACGGAGCTCGCTTCAAACATTCAGTACTTC.

This chain joins TRBV18 and TRBJ2-7; 7 bases agree with TRBD2. V gave up 2 bases and J gave up 0 bases; unmatched junction bases: 4. CDR3 length equals 15 residues. Germline loops: CDR1 KGHSH, CDR2 LQKENI. The CDR3, as DNA: TGTGCCAGCTCACCAAGCGGGGCCCGCTCCTACGAGCAGTACGTC. Protein: CASSPSGARSYEQYV.